These 12 T cell receptor beta chains share one sample of origin, sequenced in a study of blood T cell repertoires in COVID-19. Produced via immunoSEQ multiplex PCR; TCRdb's table is partial and in-frame only. The sample has 110,000 to 150,000 clones; 85% to 90% are singletons. Specimen: peripheral blood. The receptors shown here come from a woman aged 40 to 50 with acute or convalescent COVID-19.

The chain employs TRBV7-9 and TRBJ2-1, with 8 positions matching TRBD2. Germline V gives CDR1 SEHNR, CDR2 FQNEAQ (reference sequence). V shed 3 bases, J shed 9 bases, and the junction held 7 bases outside the gene matches. CDR3 length: 14 amino acids. Here the CDR3 reads CASSFSGRVTEQFF. CDR3 nucleotide sequence: TGTGCCAGCAGCTTCAGCGGGAGAGTTACTGAGCAGTTCTTC. Combining the CDR3 with reference TRBV7-9 and TRBJ2-1 gives the whole variable domain DTGVSQNPRHKITKRGQNVTFRCDPISEHNRLYWYRQTLGQGPEFLTYFQNEAQLEKSRLLSDRFSAERPKGSFSTLEIQRTEQGDSAMYLCASSFSGRVTEQFFGPGTRLTVL.

This chain uses TRBV6-1 with TRBJ1-3, with TRBD1 as a possible D gene (5 bases). Trimming shortened V by 3 bases and J by 2 bases, and 8 bases separated the two germline ends. The CDR3 contains 14 residues. Per germline, CDR1 MNHNS and CDR2 SASEGT. The CDR3 is CASSDAGPGNTIYF. DNA of the CDR3: TGTGCCAGCAGTGATGCGGGGCCTGGAAACACCATATATTTT.

The rearrangement links TRBV18 to TRBJ1-1, with unresolved D. The CDR3 covers 15 residues. Germline-derived CDR1 and CDR2 are KGHSH and LQKENI. V was trimmed by 3 bases and J by 4 bases, leaving 15 bases between them. This chain's CDR3 is CASSPSGVGRTEAFF. CDR3 nucleotides: TGTGCCAGCTCACCCTCGGGAGTTGGACGCACTGAAGCTTTCTTT.

This clone was observed a few times. The V call is TRBV19, the J call TRBJ1-4; the D gene is possibly TRBD1 (6 bases). CDR1 and CDR2 (germline): LNHDA, SQIVND (reference sequence). The CDR3 runs to 15 residues. With 4 bases removed from V and 8 bases from J, the gap between germline ends came to 17 bases. The CDR3 DNA reads as TGTGCCAGTAGTAACCCCCAGGGGACGGAAGAAAAACTGTTTTTT. Amino acids: CASSNPQGTEEKLFF.

The V gene is TRBV6-5, the J gene TRBJ1-5, with D uncertain. The germline V and J ends were trimmed by 6 bases and 6 bases, with 12 bases remaining between them. Germline V gene lookup returns CDR1 MNHEY and CDR2 SVGAGI. This CDR3 spans 13 amino acids. The CDR3 region has the DNA TGTGCCAGCAGGAGGGATCTGAGTCAGCCCCAGCATTTT. This translates into CASRRDLSQPQHF.

The CDR3 region is CASSLVGQGIDTQYF. The CDR3 coding sequence is TGCGCCAGCAGCTTGGTGGGACAGGGAATAGATACGCAGTATTTT. This chain connects TRBV5-1 to TRBJ2-3, with 9 bases fitting TRBD1. This CDR3 spans 15 amino acids. Germline V gene lookup returns CDR1 SGHRS and CDR2 YFSETQ. V gave up 0 bases and J gave up 5 bases; unmatched junction bases: 4.

This clone was recorded only once. Other DNA variants within this sample encode the same CDR3. The V gene is TRBV5-5, the J gene TRBJ1-4; no clear D. This CDR3 comprises 11 residues. Germline V gene sequence: CDR1 SGHKS, CDR2 YYEKEE (reference sequence). The V end was cut by 5 bases, the J end by 8 bases, with 7 bases between. The CDR3 bases are TGTGCCAGCAGGAGAGAGGAAAAACTGTTTTTT. Translated: CASRREEKLFF.

This clone was counted once. V usage is TRBV7-9 and J usage is TRBJ1-1, with a tentative D call TRBD1 (5 bases). Germline values: CDR1 SEHNR, CDR2 FQNEAQ (reference sequence). The V gene lost 0 bases and the J gene lost 0 bases, with 8 bases spanning the gap. This CDR3 contains 15 residues. CDR3 in DNA: TGTGCCAGCAGCTTAGCAAAGGGGTTGAACACTGAAGCTTTCTTT. This encodes CASSLAKGLNTEAFF. Using reference TRBV7-9 and TRBJ1-1 for the parts outside the CDR3, the full variable domain is DTGVSQNPRHKITKRGQNVTFRCDPISEHNRLYWYRQTLGQGPEFLTYFQNEAQLEKSRLLSDRFSAERPKGSFSTLEIQRTEQGDSAMYLCASSLAKGLNTEAFFGQGTRLTVV.

This chain uses TRBV12-3 or TRBV12-4 with TRBJ1-4, with D maybe TRBD1 (6 bases). The CDR3 is 13 amino acids. Trimming cost V 3 bases and J 10 bases, with 12 bases left between them. The CDR3 DNA sequence: TGTGCCAGCAGTTTGGGGGCTCAGAGAAAACTGTTTTTT. Translated: CASSLGAQRKLFF.

On this clone itself: The sample carries other DNA sequences with the same CDR3. This chain connects TRBV19 to TRBJ1-1; D possibly corresponds to TRBD1 (6 bases). The CDR3 consists of 13 residues. The V end was cut by 3 bases, the J end by 8 bases, with 13 bases between. Germline V gives CDR1 LNHDA, CDR2 SQIVND (reference sequence). The CDR3 DNA follows: TGTGCCAGTAGTATCCAAACGGGGGGCGAAGCTTTCTTT. As protein: CASSIQTGGEAFF.

The chain couples TRBV9 to TRBJ2-1, with 10 nucleotides matching TRBD2. Germline CDR1 SGDLS, CDR2 YYNGEE. V shed 3 bases, J shed 7 bases, and the junction held 16 bases outside the gene matches. This CDR3 spans 18 amino acids. CDR3 amino acids: CASSEGALAGAWGNEQFF. In DNA form, the CDR3 reads TGTGCCAGCAGCGAGGGGGCCCTAGCGGGAGCCTGGGGAAATGAGCAGTTCTTC.

V and J are TRBV9 and TRBJ1-1; TRBD1 matches at 7 bases. After removal of 4 bases from V and 5 bases from J, the junction contained 5 bases not matched to a gene. CDR1 is SGDLS, CDR2 YYNGEE, per germline. The CDR3 loop spans 13 amino acids. The DNA of the CDR3 is TGTGCCAGCAGCCCAGGGGGTTGGACTGAAGCTTTCTTT. Encoded protein: CASSPGGWTEAFF.